This record looks at one T cell receptor beta chain sequence and its context. Its target is not known. The DNA is left out, because the CDR3 cannot be placed on it with certainty; the CDR3 is given as TCRdb lists it. Germline CDR1 and CDR2: SGHRS and YFSETQ. The CDR3 is 22 residues long, ends included. This entry belongs to a study of neurological immune-mediated disorders. Study-wide results and limits: Across subjects, expanded clones had no CDR3 amino acid sequences in common, pointing to private repertoires in all groups.

Preparation of the unsorted libraries drew on 2 million PBMCs stored at -80 C. The cDNA was generated by 5'RACE with 10-nucleotide random UMIs. TCRdb re-derived calls from the 5' RACE reads in MiXCR, one entry per CDR3 protein. The sample lists over 60,000 distinct CDR3 sequences; roughly 4.8% were seen once. This receptor was identified in a woman in her 30s with multiple sclerosis. The chain recombines TRBV5-1 with TRBJ2-3; TRBD2, as called in the table, went unchecked against the DNA. Sequenced material: PBMCs. The CDR3 here is CASSFYICSASGGAGSADTQYF.